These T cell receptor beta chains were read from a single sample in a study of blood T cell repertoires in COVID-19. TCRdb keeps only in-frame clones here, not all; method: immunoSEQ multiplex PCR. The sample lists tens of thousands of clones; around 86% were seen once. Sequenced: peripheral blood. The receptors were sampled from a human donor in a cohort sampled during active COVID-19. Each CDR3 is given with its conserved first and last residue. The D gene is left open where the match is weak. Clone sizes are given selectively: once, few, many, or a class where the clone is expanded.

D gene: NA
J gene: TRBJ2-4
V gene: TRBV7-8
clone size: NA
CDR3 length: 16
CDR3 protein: CASSLEGGRSKNIQYF
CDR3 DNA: TGTGCCAGCAGCTTAGAAGGCGGCCGTTCCAAAAACATTCAGTACTTC

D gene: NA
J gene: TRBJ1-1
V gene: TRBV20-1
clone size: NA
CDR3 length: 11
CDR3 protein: CSARFGTEAFF
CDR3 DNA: TGCAGTGCTAGATTCGGCACTGAAGCTTTCTTT

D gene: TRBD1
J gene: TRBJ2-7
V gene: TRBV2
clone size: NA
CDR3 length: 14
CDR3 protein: CASSESRGPYEQYF
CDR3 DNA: TGTGCCAGCAGTGAAAGCAGGGGGCCGTACGAGCAGTACTTC

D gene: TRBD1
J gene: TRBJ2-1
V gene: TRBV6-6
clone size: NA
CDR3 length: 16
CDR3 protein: CASSYPIGQGDNEQFF
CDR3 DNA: TGTGCCAGCAGTTACCCTATAGGACAGGGGGACAATGAGCAGTTCTTC

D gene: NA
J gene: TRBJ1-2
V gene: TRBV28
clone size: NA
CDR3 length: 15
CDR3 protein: CASSSPARGASGYTF
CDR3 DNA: TGTGCCAGCAGCTCACCCGCCAGGGGAGCTTCTGGCTACACCTTC

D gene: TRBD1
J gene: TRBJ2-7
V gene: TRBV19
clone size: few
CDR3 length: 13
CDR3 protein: CASSMGQRTEQYF
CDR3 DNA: TGTGCCAGTAGTATGGGACAGAGGACGGAGCAGTACTTC

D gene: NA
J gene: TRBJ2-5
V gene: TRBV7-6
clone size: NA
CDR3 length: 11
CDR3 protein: CASSLDRTQYF
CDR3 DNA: TGTGCCAGCAGCTTAGATCGGACCCAGTACTTC

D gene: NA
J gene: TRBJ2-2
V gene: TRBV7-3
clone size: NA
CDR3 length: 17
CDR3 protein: CASSSNPVGEDTGELFF
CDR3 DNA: TGTGCCAGCAGCTCAAACCCGGTTGGGGAGGACACCGGGGAGCTGTTTTTT

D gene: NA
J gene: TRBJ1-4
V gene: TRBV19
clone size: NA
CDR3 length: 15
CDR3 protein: CASSAGQMTNEKLFF
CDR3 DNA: TGTGCCAGTAGTGCAGGACAGATGACTAATGAAAAACTGTTTTTT

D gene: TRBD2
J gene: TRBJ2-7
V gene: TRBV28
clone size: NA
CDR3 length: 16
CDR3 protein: CASSLGTSGTFYEQYF
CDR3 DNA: TGTGCCAGCAGTTTGGGGACTAGCGGGACCTTCTACGAGCAGTACTTC

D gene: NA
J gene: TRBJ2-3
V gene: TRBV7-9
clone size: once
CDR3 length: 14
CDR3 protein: CASSLETPTDTQYF
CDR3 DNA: TGTGCCAGCAGCTTAGAGACTCCTACAGATACGCAGTATTTT

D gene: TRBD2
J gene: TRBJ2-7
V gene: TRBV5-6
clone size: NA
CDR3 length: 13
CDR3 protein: CASSHGRGYEQYF
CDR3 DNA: TGTGCCAGCAGCCACGGGAGGGGCTACGAGCAGTACTTC

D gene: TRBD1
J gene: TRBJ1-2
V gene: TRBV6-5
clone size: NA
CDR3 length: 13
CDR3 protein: CASRPGQNYGYTF
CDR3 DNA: TGTGCCAGCAGGCCGGGACAGAACTATGGCTACACCTTC

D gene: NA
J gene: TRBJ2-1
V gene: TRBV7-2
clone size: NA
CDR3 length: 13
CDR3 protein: CASSPQGGVSGFF
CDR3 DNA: TGTGCCAGCAGCCCGCAAGGGGGAGTTAGTGGGTTCTTC

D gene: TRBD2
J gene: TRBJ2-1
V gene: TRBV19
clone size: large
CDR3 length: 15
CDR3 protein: CASSYSGRGYNEQFF
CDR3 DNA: TGTGCCAGTAGCTATAGCGGGAGGGGTTACAATGAGCAGTTCTTC

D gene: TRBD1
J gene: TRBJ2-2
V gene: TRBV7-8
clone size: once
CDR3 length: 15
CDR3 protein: CASRSGTGNTGELFF
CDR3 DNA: TGTGCCAGCAGATCCGGGACAGGGAACACCGGGGAGCTGTTTTTT

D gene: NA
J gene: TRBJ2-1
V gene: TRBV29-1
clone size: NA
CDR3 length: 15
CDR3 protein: CSVGAGTLLNNEQFF
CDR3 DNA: TGCAGCGTTGGGGCGGGAACCCTCCTGAACAATGAGCAGTTCTTC

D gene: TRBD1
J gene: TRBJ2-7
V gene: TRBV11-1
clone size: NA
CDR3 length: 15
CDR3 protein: CASSLGQGSVYEQYF
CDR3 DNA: TGTGCCAGCAGCTTAGGACAGGGGTCGGTCTACGAGCAGTACTTC

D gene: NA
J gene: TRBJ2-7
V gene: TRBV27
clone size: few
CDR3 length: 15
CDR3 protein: CASSPAMRGGNEQYF
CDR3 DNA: TGTGCCAGCAGTCCCGCGATGAGGGGGGGTAACGAGCAGTACTTC

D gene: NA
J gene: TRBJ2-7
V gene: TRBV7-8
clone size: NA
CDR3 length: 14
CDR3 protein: CASQRQTGIYEQYF
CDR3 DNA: TGTGCCAGCCAGCGCCAAACAGGGATCTACGAGCAGTACTTC